The table lists the clone carrying this TCR beta chain with a few counts. The sample has other DNA sequences that encode this CDR3 too. This sample was taken from a study of control samples from healthy donors and cancer patients. The ends were cut back, 2 bases at V and 5 bases at J, with 10 bases in the middle. The CDR3 runs to 13 residues. Germline V gene data show CDR1 as SGHNT and CDR2 as YYREEE (reference sequence). The data were produced by immunoSEQ multiplex PCR, yet TCRdb's version contains in-frame clones alone and is incomplete. The data hold about 170,000 clones, with 91% observed a single time.

Sample: blood. The sequence was collected from a woman in her twenties or thirties in good health. The chain employs TRBV5-4 and TRBJ2-5, with D maybe TRBD1 (8 bases). CDR3 bases: TGTGCCAGCAGCTTACAGGGGGGGGAGACCCAGTACTTC. It codes for CASSLQGGETQYF.